This note documents a single TCR beta chain sequence. The sample originates from a study of blood T cell repertoires in COVID-19. The wider study: Sample material is recorded as cDNA or gDNA derived from T cells, B-cell-depleted T cells, or PBMCs.

How the authors handled the data: Amplification from reference gene primers served as the basis for estimated nucleated cell counts. The table came from immunoSEQ multiplex PCR; TCRdb's copy has only in-frame clones and leaves some out. V, J and clone size are taken as reported in that table, and D and trimming were inferred from the DNA itself. The data show some 530,000 clones, 70% to 90% seen once. Germline values: CDR1 MNHEY, CDR2 SMNVEV (reference sequence). This CDR3 has 15 residues. V was trimmed by 5 bases and J by 1 base, leaving 15 bases between them. The clonotype was recovered from a human donor in a cohort sampled during active COVID-19. Specimen: peripheral blood. The chain is built from TRBV27 and TRBJ2-7, with a weak D call TRBD1 (5 bases). CDR3 coding DNA: TGTGCCAGCAGTCTTATCCCCCAGGGTTCCTACGAGCAGTACTTC. This sequence encodes CASSLIPQGSYEQYF.